These 9 T cell receptor beta chains were sequenced from one sample in a study of cytomegalovirus exposure and HLA in healthy donors. PCR used 60 Vbeta primers and 13 Jbeta primers. Here immunoSEQ multiplex PCR was the method, and the copy in TCRdb shows in-frame clones only, minus some. The sample comprises approximately 140,000 clones, just under 65% of which are singletons, and approximately 6.5% rests with the top ten. Sequencing was done on a sample of PBMCs. The source is a woman aged 55-70 years in good health and CMV-seropositive.

The chain couples TRBV7-3 to TRBJ2-2; 12 nucleotides agree with TRBD1. The CDR3 has 15 residues. Per germline, CDR1 SGHTA and CDR2 FQGTGA. J was trimmed by 7 bases and V by 3 bases; bases with no gene match: 3. The CDR3, as DNA: TGTGCCAGCAGCTTGGGACAGGGGGCGGTCGGGGAGCTGTTTTTT. Its translation: CASSLGQGAVGELFF. The entire variable domain, with the rest obtained from reference TRBV7-3 and TRBJ2-2, is as follows: GAGVSQTPSNKVTEKGKYVELRCDPISGHTALYWYRQSLGQGPEFLIYFQGTGAADDSGLPNDRFFAVRPEGSVSTLKIQRTERGDSAVYLCASSLGQGAVGELFFGEGSRLTVL.

The rearrangement joins TRBV4-1 to TRBJ2-5; 7 bases agree with TRBD2. The J call is doubtful: the DNA matches TRBJ2-7 better. The V gene's germline CDR1 is MGHRA and CDR2 YSYEKL. This CDR3 comprises 14 residues. In nucleotides, the CDR3 is TGCGCCAGCAGCGAGACGGGGGGTAAGAACGAGCAGTACTTC. Translating it yields CASSETGGKNEQYF.

The chain combines TRBV4-3 with TRBJ2-3, with TRBD2 matching over 7 bases. V was clipped by 2 bases and J by 2 bases; unmatched bases: 7. CDR3 length: 16 amino acids. Germline V gene lookup returns CDR1 LGHNA and CDR2 YSLEER. The CDR3 nucleotides read TGCGCCAGCAGCCAATCCGCGGGAGAATTCACAGATACGCAGTATTTT. Translated: CASSQSAGEFTDTQYF.

The sample holds a few counts of this clone. The rearrangement uses TRBV19 and TRBJ2-5, with 11 bases matching TRBD1. The V gene's germline CDR1 is LNHDA and CDR2 SQIVND (reference sequence). CDR3 size: 20 residues. The trim removed 4 bases at V and 4 bases at J, leaving 20 bases unmatched. CDR3: CASSTPGQGADVDPVETQYF. CDR3 bases: TGTGCCAGTAGTACCCCCGGACAGGGGGCTGATGTTGACCCCGTAGAGACCCAGTACTTC.

The chain employs TRBV5-1 and TRBJ2-7, with D perhaps matching TRBD1 (6 bases). Per the germline V gene, CDR1 is SGHRS and CDR2 is YFSETQ. This CDR3 contains 14 residues. V gave up 4 bases and J gave up 4 bases, with 15 bases separating them. This chain's CDR3 is CASSLRTAGYEQYF. In nucleotides, the CDR3 is TGCGCCAGCAGCCTCCGGACAGCCGGTTACGAGCAGTACTTC.

This rearrangement joins TRBV19 to TRBJ2-5; 7 bases align to TRBD2. V shed 2 bases and J 3 bases; nucleotides not matched to a gene: 6. Germline CDR1 is LNHDA and CDR2 is SQIVND (reference sequence). The CDR3 is 15 amino acids. The CDR3 sequence: CASSIWLAAEETQYF. The CDR3 nucleotides read TGTGCCAGTAGTATATGGCTAGCGGCCGAAGAGACCCAGTACTTC.

This clone has more than one count but fewer than ten. V gene TRBV7-2 combines with J gene TRBJ1-2, with TRBD1 matching 10 bases. V lost 0 bases and J lost 4; bases outside the gene matches: 5. CDR1 and CDR2 from the germline V gene are SGHTA and FQGNSA. This CDR3 is built from 16 residues. The CDR3 region is CASSLASGQGFYGYTF. CDR3 sequence (DNA): TGTGCCAGCAGCTTAGCTTCGGGACAGGGGTTCTATGGCTACACCTTC.

The chain is built from TRBV5-1 and TRBJ2-7; TRBD2 aligns across 11 bases. Trimming at V came to 2 bases and at J to 5 bases, leaving 6 bases not matched to a gene. The CDR3 spans 15 residues. CDR1 is SGHRS, CDR2 YFSETQ, per germline. The CDR3 DNA reads as TGCGCCAGCAGCTTAACGACTAGCGGGATTGACGAGCAGTACTTC. It codes for CASSLTTSGIDEQYF.

V is TRBV29-1 and J is TRBJ2-4; TRBD2 is a possible D gene (6 bases). Germline V lookup: CDR1 SQVTM, CDR2 ANQGSEA. This CDR3 comprises 14 residues. Trimming took 2 bases from V and 8 from J, leaving 16 bases between them. The CDR3 here is CSVETRQGLYIQYF. The DNA of the CDR3 is TGCAGCGTTGAAACCCGGCAGGGACTTTACATTCAGTACTTC.